One and the same sample provided the 24 T cell receptor beta chains below, sequenced in a study of HIV-infected patients and healthy controls (dated by TCRdb to 2013 to 2014). Follow-up blood from HIV-infected patients was collected roughly three months, about 14 weeks, after antiretroviral therapy began. Whole blood was used without fractionating the cells, so the repertoire represented all peripheral T cells without sorting. The method was 5' RACE. TCRdb names Illumina MiSeq as the instrument used. Reverse transcription of approximately 460 ng RNA was performed with SuperScript III using primers directed against the alpha and beta constant regions. Separate alpha and beta chain libraries were generated by chain-specific third strand synthesis with multiplexing indices. TCRdb's own reprocessing of the public reads used fastp at Q25 and MiXCR and kept productive beta chains. A single entry per CDR3 protein holds the most common genes and DNA from its merged rows. The sample includes thousands of distinct CDR3 sequences, with roughly a tenth observed a single time. The ten largest clones take up around a sixth of the sample.

The sample consisted of blood, taken during antiretroviral therapy. The source of these receptors is an adult with HIV infection.

This clonotype was recorded many times. V is TRBV29-1 and J is TRBJ2-7; 10 nucleotides agree with TRBD1. Germline loops: CDR1 SQVTM, CDR2 ANQGSEA. The CDR3 loop spans 14 amino acids. Trimming at V came to 2 bases and at J to 3 bases, leaving 4 bases not matched to a gene. The DNA for the CDR3 is TGCAGCGTTGAATATGGGGACAGGGGCTACGAGCAGTACTTC. Protein product: CSVEYGDRGYEQYF.

By its share, this clonotype is medium-sized (0.01 to 0.1%). This chain uses TRBV2 with TRBJ2-5, with D uncertain. The CDR3 is made up of 13 amino acids. Trimming removed 6 bases from V and 5 bases from J, with 13 bases in between. Germline values: CDR1 SNHLY, CDR2 FYNNEI. The CDR3 loop reads CASSRKLAETQYF. CDR3 nucleotides: TGTGCCAGCAGCAGAAAGCTTGCGGAGACCCAGTACTTC.

The gene calls are TRBV7-9 and TRBJ2-7; D not resolved. The CDR3 totals 11 residues. The V end lost 3 bases, the J end lost 5 bases, and 5 bases lay between the germline ends. Germline lookup yields CDR1 SEHNR and CDR2 FQNEAQ (reference sequence). CDR3 in DNA: TGTGCCAGCAGCTTTTCCGACGAGCAGTACTTC. Translated, it gives CASSFSDEQYF.

This clonotype is termed medium-sized. This chain links TRBV20-1 with TRBJ1-1, with D possibly TRBD1 on 5 matching bases. This CDR3 is built from 12 residues. CDR1 and CDR2 from the germline V gene are DFQATT and SNEGSKA (reference sequence). Trimming left V 2 bases short and J 7 bases short, with 11 bases between. Here the CDR3 DNA reads TGCAGTGCTAGATCAGGGACTAATGAAGCTTTCTTT. It specifies CSARSGTNEAFF.

This clonotype is medium-sized in the sample. The rearrangement uses TRBV6-5 and TRBJ2-3; D gene ambiguous. CDR3 size: 13 residues. V was pared by 4 bases and J by 3 bases, with 8 bases between. From germline, CDR1 is MNHEY and CDR2 SVGAGI. The CDR3 reads CASSLGSTDTQYF. CDR3 nucleotide sequence: TGTGCCAGCAGTTTGGGTAGTACAGATACGCAGTATTTT.

The chain links TRBV6-5 to TRBJ2-7; TRBD1 might be the D (6 bases). Deletions cut 5 bases from V and 7 bases from J, with 18 bases between. The CDR3 is made up of 14 amino acids. Germline CDR1 is MNHEY and CDR2 is SVGAGI. The CDR3 here is CASSPQGRAREQYF. The CDR3 bases are TGTGCCAGCAGTCCCCAGGGGCGGGCTAGGGAGCAGTACTTC.

There are many counts of this clonotype. V gene TRBV20-1 combines with J gene TRBJ1-2; TRBD1 matches 9 bases. Germline V gene lookup returns CDR1 DFQATT and CDR2 SNEGSKA (reference sequence). The J segment lost 2 bases and the V segment lost 5 bases, leaving 9 bases of the junction unmatched. The CDR3 runs 15 residues. The DNA for the CDR3 is TGCAGTGCTTACAGGACAGGGGCTAGCAACTATGGCTACACCTTC. Its protein is CSAYRTGASNYGYTF.

This clonotype is judged medium-sized (0.01 to 0.1%). The chain employs TRBV20-1 and TRBJ2-1; TRBD1 matches 8 bases. Germline assignment: CDR1 DFQATT and CDR2 SNEGSKA (reference sequence). After removal of 0 bases from V and 12 bases from J, the junction contained 10 bases not matched to a gene. This CDR3 spans 14 amino acids. CDR3 DNA sequence: TGCAGTGCTAGAGACCCCTATGGACAGGGTTCGCAGTTCTTC. Its protein product is CSARDPYGQGSQFF.

This clonotype is classed as medium-sized. The rearrangement uses TRBV5-1 and TRBJ2-3, with 7 bases lining up with TRBD1. After removal of 2 bases from V and 4 bases from J, the junction contained 7 bases not matched to a gene. Germline assignment: CDR1 SGHRS and CDR2 YFSETQ. This CDR3 is built from 15 residues. CDR3 residues: CASSFHGTVADTQYF. The CDR3 nucleotides read TGCGCCAGCAGCTTTCACGGGACAGTTGCAGATACGCAGTATTTT. Supplemented by reference TRBV5-1 and TRBJ2-3, the full variable domain reads KAGVTQTPRYLIKTRGQQVTLSCSPISGHRSVSWYQQTPGQGLQFLFEYFSETQRNKGNFPGRFSGRQFSNSRSEMNVSTLELGDSALYLCASSFHGTVADTQYFGPGTRLTVL.

This clonotype was recorded at least ten times. This chain joins TRBV28 and TRBJ1-1; D ambiguous. The CDR3 has 14 amino acids. The V gene's germline CDR1 is MDHEN and CDR2 SYDVKM. V lost 3 bases, J lost 1 base, and 9 bases lay in between. As DNA, the CDR3 is TGTGCCAGCAGTTTTTTAATAAGGAACACTGAAGCTTTCTTT. Protein: CASSFLIRNTEAFF.

By sample fraction, this clonotype is medium-sized. The V and J genes are TRBV12-3 or TRBV12-4 and TRBJ2-4; D unclear. The CDR3 runs 15 residues. Trimming took 2 bases from V and 5 from J, leaving 13 bases between them. This CDR3 is CASSLWVRVENIQYF. In DNA, the CDR3 is TGTGCCAGCAGTTTATGGGTGAGAGTTGAAAACATTCAGTACTTC.

The V and J genes are TRBV5-4 and TRBJ1-6; the D gene is possibly TRBD1 (6 bases). The germline V and J ends were trimmed by 1 base and 7 bases, with 12 bases remaining between them. CDR3 length: 15 amino acids. Germline V CDR1 and CDR2: SGHNT, YYREEE (reference sequence). The CDR3 DNA reads as TGTGCCAGCAGCTTGTCTCCAGGGGAGAATTCACCCCTCCACTTT. As protein: CASSLSPGENSPLHF.

The gene calls are TRBV6-6 and TRBJ2-1; D gene ambiguous. The V and J ends lost 8 bases and 7 bases respectively, with 6 bases between them. CDR1 MNHNY and CDR2 SVGAGI come from the germline V gene (reference sequence). The CDR3 is 10 amino acids. CDR3 loop: CASVGNEQFF. In nucleotides, the CDR3 is TGTGCCAGCGTGGGAAATGAGCAGTTCTTC.

This clonotype was observed many times. The rearrangement joins TRBV5-6 to TRBJ1-1; D gene ambiguous. Trimming stripped 2 bases from V and 0 bases from J, with 5 bases between. The CDR3 covers 13 residues. The germline V gene has CDR1 SGHDT and CDR2 YYEEEE. The CDR3: CASSFTLNTEAFF. In DNA, the CDR3 is TGTGCCAGCAGCTTTACACTGAACACTGAAGCTTTCTTT. Drawing the rest from reference TRBV5-6 and TRBJ1-1, the complete variable domain is DAGVTQSPTHLIKTRGQQVTLRCSPKSGHDTVSWYQQALGQGPQFIFQYYEEEERQRGNFPDRFSGHQFPNYSSELNVNALLLGDSALYLCASSFTLNTEAFFGQGTRLTVV.

The CDR3 protein is CASSQGTGDLGNQPQHF. CDR3 nucleotides: TGTGCCAGCAGCCAAGGCACAGGGGACCTCGGCAATCAGCCCCAGCATTTT. The chain couples TRBV4-2 to TRBJ1-5, with TRBD1 matching 7 bases. The CDR3 runs to 17 residues. Germline CDR1 is LGHNA and CDR2 is YNFKEQ. Trimming took 1 base from V and 2 from J; bases not matched to a gene: 8.

In its sample, this clonotype is medium-sized. The rearrangement joins TRBV20-1 to TRBJ2-3, with D perhaps matching TRBD1 or TRBD2 (6 bases each). Trimming removed 2 bases at V and 1 base at J, with 10 bases between. From germline, CDR1 is DFQATT and CDR2 SNEGSKA (reference sequence). This CDR3 spans 14 amino acids. CDR3 nucleotides: TGCAGTGCTAGACCCCGGGGGCGCACAGATACGCAGTATTTT. Translation gives CSARPRGRTDTQYF.

This clonotype was seen ten or more times. The chain employs TRBV11-2 and TRBJ2-1, with 9 bases fitting TRBD2. Germline CDR1 is SGHAT and CDR2 is FQNNGV. The CDR3 is 14 residues long. The ends lost 2 bases at V and 5 bases at J; junction bases unmatched: 1. CDR3 region: CASSLLAGNNEQFF. The CDR3 DNA is TGTGCCAGCAGCTTACTAGCGGGGAACAATGAGCAGTTCTTC.

This clonotype is labeled medium-sized. This chain connects TRBV5-1 to TRBJ2-2; TRBD2 matches 7 bases. CDR1 SGHRS and CDR2 YFSETQ come from the germline V gene. V dropped 4 bases and J dropped 2; count of bases not matched to a gene: 8. The CDR3 is 16 amino acids. CDR3 nucleotide sequence: TGCGCCAGCAGCCTTATAGCGGGTCCAAACACCGGGGAGCTGTTTTTT. Translating it yields CASSLIAGPNTGELFF.

This chain uses TRBV7-2 with TRBJ1-1, with 8 bases fitting TRBD1. CDR1 is SGHTA and CDR2 is FQGNSA in the germline V gene. Trimming removed 1 base from V and 4 bases from J; junction bases left unmatched: 5. The CDR3 is made up of 15 amino acids. The CDR3 reads CASSLDQTGVTEAFF. CDR3 in DNA: TGTGCCAGCAGCTTAGATCAGACAGGGGTCACTGAAGCTTTCTTT.

By sample fraction, this clonotype is medium-sized (0.01 to 0.1%). The chain recombines TRBV4-2 with TRBJ2-1; D remains ambiguous. The ends were cut back, 2 bases at V and 0 bases at J, with 14 bases in the middle. This CDR3 comprises 17 residues. From germline, CDR1 is LGHNA and CDR2 YNFKEQ. The CDR3 bases are TGTGCCAGCAGCCAAACAGTATCGTGGAGCTCCTACAATGAGCAGTTCTTC. Encoded protein: CASSQTVSWSSYNEQFF.

The chain has TRBV19 and TRBJ2-7; 9 positions match TRBD1. Trimming removed 3 bases from V and 4 bases from J; junction bases left unmatched: 7. In germline, CDR1 is LNHDA, CDR2 SQIVND (reference sequence). This CDR3 has 15 amino acids. The CDR3 here is CASSISGTGMYEQYF. The DNA for the CDR3 is TGTGCCAGTAGTATCTCTGGGACAGGGATGTACGAGCAGTACTTC.

The chain links TRBV29-1 to TRBJ1-6; 7 bases agree with TRBD1. Trimming at V came to 4 bases and at J to 9 bases, leaving 9 bases not matched to a gene. This CDR3 spans 14 amino acids. Per germline, CDR1 SQVTM and CDR2 ANQGSEA. CDR3 amino acids: CSVGEGAGGSPLHF. The CDR3 nucleotides are TGCAGCGTTGGGGAGGGGGCTGGTGGTTCACCCCTCCACTTT.

By sample fraction, this clonotype is medium-sized. The J gene is TRBJ2-3, the V gene TRBV21-1; the table's D gene call, TRBD1, was not cross checked with the DNA. TRBV21-1 is designated a pseudogene. This CDR3 spans 15 amino acids. CDR3 loop: CASMDSPTSTDTQYF. DNA for the CDR3: TGTGCCAGCATGGATTCGCCCACTAGCACAGATACGCAGTATTTT.

In its sample, this clonotype was seen many times. The rearrangement joins TRBV7-8 to TRBJ1-5, with D tentatively TRBD1 (5 bases). V lost 5 bases to trimming and J lost 3 bases, with 17 bases between them. This CDR3 has 16 amino acids. CDR1 and CDR2 (germline): SGHVS, FQNEAQ. CDR3 DNA sequence: TGTGCCAGCAGCCGTCAGGCCGGGGGATCCAATCAGCCCCAGCATTTT. Its translation is CASSRQAGGSNQPQHF.